The clone carrying this T cell receptor (beta chain) was found a few times. Sample time point: patch test 3, about 24 weeks after DPC sensitization. Described treatment: therapeutic diphenylcyclopropenone sensitization with weekly scalp DPC. This record belongs to a study of human T cells and chemical hapten exposure. The library attached unique molecular identifiers to individual cDNA molecules. One entry per CDR3 protein, called by TCRdb with MiXCR from the RACE reads. The sample has under 200,000 distinct CDR3 sequences; 28% are singletons. The germline V gene encodes CDR1 MGHRA and CDR2 YSYEKL. V was trimmed by 1 base and J by 0 bases, leaving 9 bases between them. The CDR3 has 15 amino acids.

The source material was whole blood, sampled in connection with sensitization to the hapten diphenylcyclopropenone (DPC). The chain combines TRBV4-1 with TRBJ1-1; unclear D gene. The receptor was derived from a woman aged 18 to 35 with alopecia areata. Some clones in this sample may be carry-over from other donors' samples. CDR3 loop: CASSQVGRMNTEAFF. The CDR3, as DNA: TGCGCCAGCAGCCAAGTTGGCAGGATGAACACTGAAGCTTTCTTT.